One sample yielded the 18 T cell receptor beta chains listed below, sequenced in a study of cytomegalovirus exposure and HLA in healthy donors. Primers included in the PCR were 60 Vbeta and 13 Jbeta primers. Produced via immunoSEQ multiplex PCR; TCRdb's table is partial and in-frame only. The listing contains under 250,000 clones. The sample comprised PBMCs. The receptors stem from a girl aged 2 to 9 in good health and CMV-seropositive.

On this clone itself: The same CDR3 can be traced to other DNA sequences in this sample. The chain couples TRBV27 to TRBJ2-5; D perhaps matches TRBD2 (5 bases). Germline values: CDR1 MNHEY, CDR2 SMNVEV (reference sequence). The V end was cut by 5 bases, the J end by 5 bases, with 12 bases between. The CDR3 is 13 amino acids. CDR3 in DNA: TGTGCCAGCAGTCGACGGGAACGGGAGACCCAGTACTTC. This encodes CASSRRERETQYF.

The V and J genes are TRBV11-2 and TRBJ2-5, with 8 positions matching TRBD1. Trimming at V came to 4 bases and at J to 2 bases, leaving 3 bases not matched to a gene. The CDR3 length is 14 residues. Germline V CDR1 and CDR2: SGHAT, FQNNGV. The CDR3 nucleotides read TGTGCCAGCAGCTGGGGACAGGTACAAGAGACCCAGTACTTC. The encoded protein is CASSWGQVQETQYF.

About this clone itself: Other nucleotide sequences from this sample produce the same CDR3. The DNA of the CDR3 is TGTGCCAGCAGCTTGGCAGGGAGGACAGATACGCAGTATTTT. It codes for CASSLAGRTDTQYF. The chain employs TRBV7-9 and TRBJ2-3; D may be TRBD2 (6 bases). Trimming took off 3 bases at V and 3 bases at J, with 10 bases between the two ends. Germline-derived CDR1 and CDR2 are SEHNR and FQNEAQ (reference sequence). The CDR3 runs 14 residues.

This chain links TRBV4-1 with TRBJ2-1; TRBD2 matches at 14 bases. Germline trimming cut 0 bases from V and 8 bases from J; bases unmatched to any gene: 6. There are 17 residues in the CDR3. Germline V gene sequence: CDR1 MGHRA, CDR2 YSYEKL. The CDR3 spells CASSQDGTSGSVDEQFF. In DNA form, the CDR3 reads TGCGCCAGCAGCCAAGATGGGACTAGCGGGAGTGTCGATGAGCAGTTCTTC.

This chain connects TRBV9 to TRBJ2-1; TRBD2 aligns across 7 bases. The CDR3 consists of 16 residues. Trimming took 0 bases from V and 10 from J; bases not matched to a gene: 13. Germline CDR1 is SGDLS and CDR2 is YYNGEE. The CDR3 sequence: CASSVASGREFGEQFF. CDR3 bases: TGTGCCAGCAGCGTAGCCTCAGGGCGGGAGTTCGGGGAGCAGTTCTTC. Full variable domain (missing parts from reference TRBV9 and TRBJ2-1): DSGVTQTPKHLITATGQRVTLRCSPRSGDLSVYWYQQSLDQGLQFLIQYYNGEERAKGNILERFSAQQFPDLHSELNLSSLELGDSALYFCASSVASGREFGEQFFGPGTRLTVL.

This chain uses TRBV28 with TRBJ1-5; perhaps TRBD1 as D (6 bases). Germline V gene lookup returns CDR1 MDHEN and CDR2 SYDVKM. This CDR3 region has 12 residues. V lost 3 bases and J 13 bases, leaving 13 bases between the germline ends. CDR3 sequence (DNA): TGTGCCAGCAGTTTCGGGACAAATGCTCAGCATTTT. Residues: CASSFGTNAQHF.

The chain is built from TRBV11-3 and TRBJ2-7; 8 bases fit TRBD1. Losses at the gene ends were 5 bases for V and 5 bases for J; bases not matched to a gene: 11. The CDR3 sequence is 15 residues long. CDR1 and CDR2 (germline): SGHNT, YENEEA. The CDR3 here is CASSPGQGETHEQYF. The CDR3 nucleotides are TGTGCCAGCAGCCCCGGACAGGGAGAGACCCACGAGCAGTACTTC.

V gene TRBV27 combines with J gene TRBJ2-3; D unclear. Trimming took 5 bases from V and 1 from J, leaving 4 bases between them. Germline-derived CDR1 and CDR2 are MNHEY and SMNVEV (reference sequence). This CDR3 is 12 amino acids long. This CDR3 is CASSPGTDTQYF. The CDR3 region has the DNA TGTGCCAGCAGTCCCGGCACAGATACGCAGTATTTT.

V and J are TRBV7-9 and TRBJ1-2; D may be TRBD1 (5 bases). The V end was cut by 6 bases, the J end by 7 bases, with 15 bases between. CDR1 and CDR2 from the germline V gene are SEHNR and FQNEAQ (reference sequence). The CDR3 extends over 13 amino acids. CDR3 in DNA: TGTGCCAGCAGTTTGGGGCCAGGGTTTGGCTACACCTTC. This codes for CASSLGPGFGYTF.

In DNA form, the CDR3 reads TGTGCCAGCAGTTTAGGGACTAGCTCCTACAATGAGCAGTTCTTC. Residues: CASSLGTSSYNEQFF. The J gene is TRBJ2-1, the V gene TRBV28; 8 nucleotides align to TRBD2. Germline-derived CDR1 and CDR2 are MDHEN and SYDVKM. Unmatched junction bases numbered 0, after V lost 2 bases and J lost 0 bases. This CDR3 has 15 residues.

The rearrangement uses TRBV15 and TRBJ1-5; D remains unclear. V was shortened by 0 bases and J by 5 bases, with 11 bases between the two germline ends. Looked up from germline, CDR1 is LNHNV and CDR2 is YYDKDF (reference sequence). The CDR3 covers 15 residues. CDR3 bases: TGTGCCACCAGCAGAGATTTGAATCGGGATCAGCCCCAGCATTTT. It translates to CATSRDLNRDQPQHF.

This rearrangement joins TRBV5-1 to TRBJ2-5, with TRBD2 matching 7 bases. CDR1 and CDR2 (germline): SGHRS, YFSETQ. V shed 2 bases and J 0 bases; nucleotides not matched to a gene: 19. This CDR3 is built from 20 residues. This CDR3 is CASSFGSKSAREGYQETQYF. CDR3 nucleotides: TGCGCCAGCAGCTTTGGGTCTAAATCGGCGAGGGAGGGCTACCAAGAGACCCAGTACTTC.

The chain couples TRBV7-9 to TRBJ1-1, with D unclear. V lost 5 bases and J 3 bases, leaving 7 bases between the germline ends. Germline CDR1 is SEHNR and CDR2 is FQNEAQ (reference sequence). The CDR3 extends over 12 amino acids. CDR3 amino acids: CASSHGDTEAFF. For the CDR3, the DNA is TGTGCCAGCAGCCACGGAGACACTGAAGCTTTCTTT.

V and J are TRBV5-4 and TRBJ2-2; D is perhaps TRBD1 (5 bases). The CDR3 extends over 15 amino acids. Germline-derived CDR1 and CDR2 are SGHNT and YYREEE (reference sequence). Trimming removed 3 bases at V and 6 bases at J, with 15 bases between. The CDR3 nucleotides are TGTGCCAGCAGCTCTCTTAATCAGGGTTCCGGGGAGCTGTTTTTT. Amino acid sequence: CASSSLNQGSGELFF.

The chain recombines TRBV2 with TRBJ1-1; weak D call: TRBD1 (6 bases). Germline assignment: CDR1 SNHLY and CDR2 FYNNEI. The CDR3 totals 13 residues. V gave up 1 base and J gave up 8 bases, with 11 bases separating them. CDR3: CASSEVQRGEAFF. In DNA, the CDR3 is TGTGCCAGCAGTGAAGTCCAGAGGGGGGAAGCTTTCTTT.

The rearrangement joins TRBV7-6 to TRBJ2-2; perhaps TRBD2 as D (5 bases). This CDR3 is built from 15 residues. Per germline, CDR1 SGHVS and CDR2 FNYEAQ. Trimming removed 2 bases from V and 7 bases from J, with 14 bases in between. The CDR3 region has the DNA TGTGCCAGCAGCTTAACCAGGTCGGCGGGCGGGGAGCTGTTTTTT. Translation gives CASSLTRSAGGELFF.

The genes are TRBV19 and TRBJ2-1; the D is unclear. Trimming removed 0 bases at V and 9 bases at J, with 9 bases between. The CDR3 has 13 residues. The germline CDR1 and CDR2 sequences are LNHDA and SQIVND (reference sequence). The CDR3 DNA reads TGTGCCAGTAGTATAGAAGTCTGGAGTGAGCAGTTCTTC. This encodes CASSIEVWSEQFF.

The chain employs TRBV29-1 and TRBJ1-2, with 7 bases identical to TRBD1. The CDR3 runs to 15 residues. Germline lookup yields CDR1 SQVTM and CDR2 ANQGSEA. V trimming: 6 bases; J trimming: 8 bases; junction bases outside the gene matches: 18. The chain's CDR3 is CSVGRGTALPMGYTF. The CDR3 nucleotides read TGCAGCGTGGGAAGGGGGACAGCGCTTCCCATGGGCTACACCTTC.